This T cell receptor (beta chain) was observed in a study of cytomegalovirus exposure and HLA in healthy donors. This CDR3 contains 14 residues. Trimming left V 0 bases short and J 2 bases short, with 7 bases between. Germline V gene lookup returns CDR1 MNHEY and CDR2 SMNVEV (reference sequence). This PCR relied on a set of 60 Vbeta primers and 13 Jbeta primers. The data were produced by immunoSEQ multiplex PCR, yet TCRdb's version contains in-frame clones alone and is incomplete. The data show a few hundred thousand clones, 85% to 90% seen once. Source material: PBMCs. V and J are TRBV27 and TRBJ1-2, with D unclear. This receptor was taken from a young woman in good health and CMV-seronegative. The CDR3 is CASSLSGGNYGYTF. CDR3 coding DNA: TGTGCCAGCAGTTTATCAGGAGGGAACTATGGCTACACCTTC.